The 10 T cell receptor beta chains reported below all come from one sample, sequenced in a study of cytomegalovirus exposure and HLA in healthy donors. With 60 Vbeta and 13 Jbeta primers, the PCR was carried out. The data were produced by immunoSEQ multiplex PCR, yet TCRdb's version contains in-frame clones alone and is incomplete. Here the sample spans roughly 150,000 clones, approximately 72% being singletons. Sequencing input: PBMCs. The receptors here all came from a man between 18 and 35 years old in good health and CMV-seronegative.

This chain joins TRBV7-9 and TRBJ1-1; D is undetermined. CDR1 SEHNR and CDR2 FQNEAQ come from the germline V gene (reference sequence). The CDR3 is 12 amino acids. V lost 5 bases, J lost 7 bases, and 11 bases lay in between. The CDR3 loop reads CASSPSAFEAFF. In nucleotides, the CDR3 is TGTGCCAGCAGCCCCAGTGCCTTTGAAGCTTTCTTT.

CDR3 protein: CASRIQGAMGANVLTF. In nucleotides, the CDR3 is TGTGCCAGCAGGATACAGGGGGCGATGGGGGCCAACGTCCTGACTTTC. V and J are TRBV27 and TRBJ2-6; 9 positions match TRBD1. Trimming cost V 6 bases and J 4 bases; bases outside gene matches: 7. The length of the CDR3 is 16 residues. Looked up from germline, CDR1 is MNHEY and CDR2 is SMNVEV (reference sequence).

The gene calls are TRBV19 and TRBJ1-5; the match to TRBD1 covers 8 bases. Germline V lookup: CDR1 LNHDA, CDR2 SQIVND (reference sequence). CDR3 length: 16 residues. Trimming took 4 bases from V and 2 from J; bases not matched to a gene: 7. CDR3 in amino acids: CASSTTGGGGNQPQHF. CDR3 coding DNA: TGTGCCAGTAGTACCACAGGGGGGGGTGGCAATCAGCCCCAGCATTTT.

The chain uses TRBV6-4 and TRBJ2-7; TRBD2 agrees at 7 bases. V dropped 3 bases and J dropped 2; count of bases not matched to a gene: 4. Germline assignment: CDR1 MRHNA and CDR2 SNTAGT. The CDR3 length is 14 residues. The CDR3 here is CASSEERGPYEQYF. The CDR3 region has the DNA TGTGCCAGCAGTGAAGAGCGGGGTCCCTACGAGCAGTACTTC.

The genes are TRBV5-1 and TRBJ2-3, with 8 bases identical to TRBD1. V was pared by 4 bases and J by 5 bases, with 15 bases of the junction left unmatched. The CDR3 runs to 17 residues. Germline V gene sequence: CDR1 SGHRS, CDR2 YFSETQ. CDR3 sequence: CASSGSTPRGLVDTQYF. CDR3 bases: TGCGCCAGCAGCGGTTCGACCCCCAGGGGGCTGGTAGATACGCAGTATTTT.

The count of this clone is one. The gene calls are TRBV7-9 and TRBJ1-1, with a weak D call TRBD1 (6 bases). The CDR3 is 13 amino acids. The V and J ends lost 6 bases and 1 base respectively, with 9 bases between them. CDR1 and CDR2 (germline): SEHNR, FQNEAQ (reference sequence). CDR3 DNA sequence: TGTGCCAGCAGGAGGGACACGAACACTGAAGCTTTCTTT. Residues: CASRRDTNTEAFF.

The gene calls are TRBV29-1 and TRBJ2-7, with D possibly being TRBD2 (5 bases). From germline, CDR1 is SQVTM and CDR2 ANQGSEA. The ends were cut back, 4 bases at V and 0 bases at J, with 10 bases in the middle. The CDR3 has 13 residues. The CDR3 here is CSVGGHSSYEQYF. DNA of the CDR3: TGCAGCGTTGGAGGGCACAGCTCCTACGAGCAGTACTTC.

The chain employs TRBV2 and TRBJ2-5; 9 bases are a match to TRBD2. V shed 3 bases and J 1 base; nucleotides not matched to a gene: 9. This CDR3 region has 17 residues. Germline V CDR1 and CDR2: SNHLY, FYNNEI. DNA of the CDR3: TGTGCCAGCAGTGATAACGGCGGGAGGGCCCCCCAAGAGACCCAGTACTTC. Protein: CASSDNGGRAPQETQYF.

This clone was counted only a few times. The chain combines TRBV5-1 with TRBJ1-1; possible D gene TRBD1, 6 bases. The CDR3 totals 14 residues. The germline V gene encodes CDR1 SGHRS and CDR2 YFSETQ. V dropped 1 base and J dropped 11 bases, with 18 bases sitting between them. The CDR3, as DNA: TGCGCCAGCAGCTTGCCTGACAGGCCTGAGGGGGCTTTCTTT. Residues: CASSLPDRPEGAFF.

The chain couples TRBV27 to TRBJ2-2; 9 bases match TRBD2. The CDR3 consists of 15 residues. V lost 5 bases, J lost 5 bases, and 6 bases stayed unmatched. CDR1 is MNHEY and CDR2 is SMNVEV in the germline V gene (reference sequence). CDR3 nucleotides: TGTGCCAGCAGTCGGGCTAGCGGGGCGACCGGGGAGCTGTTTTTT. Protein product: CASSRASGATGELFF.